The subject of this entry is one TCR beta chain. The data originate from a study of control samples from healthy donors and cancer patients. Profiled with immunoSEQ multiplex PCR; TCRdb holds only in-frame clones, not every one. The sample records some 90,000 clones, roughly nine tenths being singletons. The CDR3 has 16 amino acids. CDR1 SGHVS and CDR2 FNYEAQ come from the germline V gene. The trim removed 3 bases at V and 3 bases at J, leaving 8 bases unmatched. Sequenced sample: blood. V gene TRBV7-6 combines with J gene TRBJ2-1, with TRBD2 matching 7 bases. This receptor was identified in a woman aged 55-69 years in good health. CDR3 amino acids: CASSFLGGEGYNEQFF. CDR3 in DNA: TGTGCCAGCAGCTTTTTGGGAGGGGAGGGCTACAATGAGCAGTTCTTC.